Reported below is one T cell receptor beta chain. The run depth of the assay was deep. Sequencing used immunoSEQ multiplex PCR; TCRdb keeps in-frame clones, though not all of them. Here the sample spans 450,000 to 700,000 clones, just under 97% being singletons. Only CD45RO-negative cells positively selected for CCR7 counted as naive CD8 cells, so terminally differentiated effector memory CD45RA+ cells were excluded. The CDR3 covers 17 residues. Germline CDR1 is SGHRS and CDR2 is YFSETQ. The germline V and J ends were trimmed by 0 bases and 9 bases, with 24 bases remaining between them. The sample originates from a study of shared clonotypes between healthy human individuals.

This receptor was taken from a woman under 40 in good health. V gene TRBV5-1 combines with J gene TRBJ1-2, with TRBD1 as a possible D gene (6 bases). The sample consisted of naive CD8+ T cells sorted from blood. CDR3 residues: CASSLDATQGSTMSYTF. CDR3 coding DNA: TGCGCCAGCAGCTTGGACGCCACACAGGGTTCAACTATGAGCTACACCTTC.